Listed below are T cell receptor beta chains from one sample, sequenced in a study of breast tumors, draining lymph nodes, adjacent tissues. MiXCR was run by TCRdb on the multiplex PCR reads, yielding one entry per CDR3 protein. The top ten clones hold approximately 1.5% of a sample with about 230,000 distinct CDR3 sequences, about 32% of them seen once. The sample consisted of axillary lymph node tissue. These receptors originate from a female donor with breast cancer. Some clones in this sample may be carry-over from other donors' samples. Each CDR3 is given without its conserved first and last residue. The order of the fields is V gene, CDR3 protein.

V gene: TRBV6-2/TRBV6-3; CDR3 protein: ASSPTSVSYNEQF
V gene: TRBV7-9; CDR3 protein: ASSLGPLWQY
V gene: TRBV7-2; CDR3 protein: ASSLLGTSGIQSTGELF
V gene: TRBV12-3/TRBV12-4; CDR3 protein: ASTKGWEHTDTQY
V gene: TRBV5-1; CDR3 protein: ASSFSLADTGELF
V gene: TRBV7-8; CDR3 protein: ASSARQGVGYT
V gene: TRBV6-5; CDR3 protein: ASRRGANTGELF
V gene: TRBV28; CDR3 protein: ASSTTGGDQPQH
V gene: TRBV9; CDR3 protein: ASSVSPGNTYEQY
V gene: TRBV6-1; CDR3 protein: AGSPRRGEAF
V gene: TRBV6-1; CDR3 protein: ASSESSGESNEQF
V gene: TRBV7-2; CDR3 protein: ASRHPDSLY
V gene: TRBV20-1; CDR3 protein: SASSARLQETQY
V gene: TRBV5-4; CDR3 protein: ASSLPPGESHNEQF
V gene: TRBV12-3/TRBV12-4; CDR3 protein: ASTGTSGSNYNEQF
V gene: TRBV7-9; CDR3 protein: ASSLGAVGGIRSPLH
V gene: TRBV12-5; CDR3 protein: ATGQGGTDTQY
V gene: TRBV6-1; CDR3 protein: ASSPRGENPYEQY
V gene: TRBV19; CDR3 protein: ASSGGGGVYT
V gene: TRBV29-1; CDR3 protein: GVEDLGSSVETQY
V gene: TRBV5-6; CDR3 protein: ASSGGLGLGEQY
V gene: TRBV15; CDR3 protein: ATSRDGTSGRAGTQY
V gene: TRBV7-8; CDR3 protein: ASSSGRGNTIY
V gene: TRBV5-5; CDR3 protein: ASSADRRDIQY
V gene: TRBV2; CDR3 protein: ASLTTENTEAF
V gene: TRBV15; CDR3 protein: ATSRDPRTGDNYGYT